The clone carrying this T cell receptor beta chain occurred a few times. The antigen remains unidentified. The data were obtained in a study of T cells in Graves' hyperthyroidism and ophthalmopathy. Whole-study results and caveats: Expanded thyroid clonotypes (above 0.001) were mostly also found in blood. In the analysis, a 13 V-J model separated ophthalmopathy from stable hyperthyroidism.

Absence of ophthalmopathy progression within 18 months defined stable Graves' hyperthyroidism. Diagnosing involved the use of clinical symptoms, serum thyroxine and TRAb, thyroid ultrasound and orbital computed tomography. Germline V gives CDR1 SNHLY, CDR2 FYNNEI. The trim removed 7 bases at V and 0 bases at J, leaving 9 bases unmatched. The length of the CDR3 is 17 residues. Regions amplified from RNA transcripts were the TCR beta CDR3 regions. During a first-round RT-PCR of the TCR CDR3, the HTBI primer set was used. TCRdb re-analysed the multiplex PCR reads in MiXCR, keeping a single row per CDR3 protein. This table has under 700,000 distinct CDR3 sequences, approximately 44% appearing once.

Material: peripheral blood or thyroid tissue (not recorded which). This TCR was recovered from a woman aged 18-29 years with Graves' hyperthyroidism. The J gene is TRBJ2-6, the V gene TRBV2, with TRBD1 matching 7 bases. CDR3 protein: CASIFRDSLSGANVLTF. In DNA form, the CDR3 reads TGTGCCAGCATCTTCCGGGACAGCCTCTCTGGGGCCAACGTCCTGACTTTC.